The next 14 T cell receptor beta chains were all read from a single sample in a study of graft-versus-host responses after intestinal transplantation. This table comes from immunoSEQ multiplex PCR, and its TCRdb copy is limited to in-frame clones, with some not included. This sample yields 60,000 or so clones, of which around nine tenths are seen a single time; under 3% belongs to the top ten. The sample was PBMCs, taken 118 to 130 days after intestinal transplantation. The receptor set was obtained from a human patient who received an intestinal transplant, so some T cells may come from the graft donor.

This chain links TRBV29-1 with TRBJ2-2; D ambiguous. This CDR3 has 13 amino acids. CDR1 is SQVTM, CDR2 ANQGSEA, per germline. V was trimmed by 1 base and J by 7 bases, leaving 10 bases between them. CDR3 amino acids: CSVEGGWDGELFF. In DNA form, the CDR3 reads TGCAGCGTTGAAGGCGGATGGGACGGGGAGCTGTTTTTT.

The CDR3 bases are TGCGCCAGCAGCTCGGGACAGGGAAAAGAAAAACTGTTTTTT. Its protein product is CASSSGQGKEKLFF. This rearrangement joins TRBV5-1 to TRBJ1-4, with TRBD1 matching 9 bases. V trimming: 3 bases; J trimming: 8 bases; junction bases outside the gene matches: 5. Germline CDR1 and CDR2: SGHRS and YFSETQ. CDR3 length: 14 amino acids.

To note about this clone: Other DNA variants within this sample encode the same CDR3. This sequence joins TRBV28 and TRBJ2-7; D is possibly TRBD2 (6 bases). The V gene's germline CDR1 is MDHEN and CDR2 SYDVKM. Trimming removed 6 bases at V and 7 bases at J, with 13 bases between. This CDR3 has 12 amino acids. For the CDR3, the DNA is TGTGCCAGCAGCCTTACGGGGAGGGAGCAGTACTTC. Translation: CASSLTGREQYF. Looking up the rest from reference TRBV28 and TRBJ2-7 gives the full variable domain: DVKVTQSSRYLVKRTGEKVFLECVQDMDHENMFWYRQDPGLGLRLIYFSYDVKMKEKGDIPEGYSVSREKKERFSLILESASTNQTSMYLCASSLTGREQYFGPGTRLTVT.

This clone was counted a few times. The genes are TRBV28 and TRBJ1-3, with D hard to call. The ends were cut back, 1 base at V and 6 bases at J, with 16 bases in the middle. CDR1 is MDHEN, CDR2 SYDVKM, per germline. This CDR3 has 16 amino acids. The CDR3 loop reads CASSLYALDFENTIYF. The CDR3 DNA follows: TGTGCCAGCAGTTTATATGCACTGGACTTCGAAAACACCATATATTTT.

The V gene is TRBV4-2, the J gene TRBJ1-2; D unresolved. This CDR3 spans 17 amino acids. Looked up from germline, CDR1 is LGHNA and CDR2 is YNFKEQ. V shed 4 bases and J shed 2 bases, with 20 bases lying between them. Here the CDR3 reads CASSLEETLEANYGYTF. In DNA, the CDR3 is TGTGCCAGCAGCCTGGAAGAAACGCTCGAAGCGAACTATGGCTACACCTTC.

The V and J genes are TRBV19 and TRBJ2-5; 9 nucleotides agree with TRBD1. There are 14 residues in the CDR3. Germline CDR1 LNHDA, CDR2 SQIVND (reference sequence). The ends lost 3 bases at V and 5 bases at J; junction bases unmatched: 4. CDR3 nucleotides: TGTGCCAGTAGTATGGACAGGGGCAGGGAGACCCAGTACTTC. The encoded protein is CASSMDRGRETQYF.

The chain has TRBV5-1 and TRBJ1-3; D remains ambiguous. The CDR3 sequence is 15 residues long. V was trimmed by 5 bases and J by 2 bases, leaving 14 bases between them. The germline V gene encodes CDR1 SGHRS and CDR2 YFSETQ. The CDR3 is CASRSLLLPGNTIYF. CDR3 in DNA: TGCGCCAGCAGATCCCTTCTTCTGCCTGGAAACACCATATATTTT. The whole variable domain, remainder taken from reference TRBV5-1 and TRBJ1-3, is KAGVTQTPRYLIKTRGQQVTLSCSPISGHRSVSWYQQTPGQGLQFLFEYFSETQRNKGNFPGRFSGRQFSNSRSEMNVSTLELGDSALYLCASRSLLLPGNTIYFGEGSWLTVV.

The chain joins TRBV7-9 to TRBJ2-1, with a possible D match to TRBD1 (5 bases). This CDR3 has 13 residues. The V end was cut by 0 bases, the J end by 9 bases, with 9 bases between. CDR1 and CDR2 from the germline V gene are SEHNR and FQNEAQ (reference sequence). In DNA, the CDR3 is TGTGCCAGCAGCTTAGCGGGGCAGACTGAGCAGTTCTTC. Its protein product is CASSLAGQTEQFF.

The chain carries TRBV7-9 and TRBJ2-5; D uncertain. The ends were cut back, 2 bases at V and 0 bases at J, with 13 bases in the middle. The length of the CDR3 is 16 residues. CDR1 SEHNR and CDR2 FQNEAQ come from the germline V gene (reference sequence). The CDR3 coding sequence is TGTGCCAGCAGCTTATTGGGCGTTGGTTACCAAGAGACCCAGTACTTC. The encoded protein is CASSLLGVGYQETQYF.

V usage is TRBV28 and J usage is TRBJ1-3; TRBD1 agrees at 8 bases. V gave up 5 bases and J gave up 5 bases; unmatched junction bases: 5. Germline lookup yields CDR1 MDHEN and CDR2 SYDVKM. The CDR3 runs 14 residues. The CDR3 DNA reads TGTGCCAGCAGTCCTAGGACAGGGAGAAACACCATATATTTT. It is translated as CASSPRTGRNTIYF.

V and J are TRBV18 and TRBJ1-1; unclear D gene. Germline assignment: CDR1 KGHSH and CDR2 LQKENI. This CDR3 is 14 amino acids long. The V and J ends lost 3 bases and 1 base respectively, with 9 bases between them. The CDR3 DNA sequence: TGTGCCAGCTCACCTGACGAGGCGAACACTGAAGCTTTCTTT. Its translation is CASSPDEANTEAFF.

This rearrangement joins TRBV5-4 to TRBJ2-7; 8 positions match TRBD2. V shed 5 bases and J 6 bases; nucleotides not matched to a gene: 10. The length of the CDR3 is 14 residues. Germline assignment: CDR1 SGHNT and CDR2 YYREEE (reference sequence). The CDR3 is CASSPAHGRGEQYF. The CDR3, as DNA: TGTGCCAGCAGTCCTGCTCACGGGAGGGGCGAGCAGTACTTC.

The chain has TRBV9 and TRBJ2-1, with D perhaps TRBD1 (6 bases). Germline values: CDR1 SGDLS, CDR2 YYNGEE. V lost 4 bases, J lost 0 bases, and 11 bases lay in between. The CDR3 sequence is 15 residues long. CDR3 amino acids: CASSSLGGSYNEQFF. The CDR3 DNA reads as TGTGCCAGCAGCTCCCTAGGGGGCTCCTACAATGAGCAGTTCTTC.

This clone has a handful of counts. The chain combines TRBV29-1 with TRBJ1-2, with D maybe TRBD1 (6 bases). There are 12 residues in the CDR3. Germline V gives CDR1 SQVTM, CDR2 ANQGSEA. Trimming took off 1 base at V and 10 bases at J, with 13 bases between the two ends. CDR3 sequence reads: CSVEALQGTYTF. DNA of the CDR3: TGCAGCGTTGAAGCCTTACAGGGCACCTACACCTTC.